Listed here are 30 T cell receptor beta chains from one sample, sequenced in a study of shared clonotypes between healthy human individuals. Clones were sequenced by immunoSEQ multiplex PCR, and TCRdb holds only the in-frame ones, with some missing. The sample records 950,000 to 1,300,000 clones, about 75% being singletons. Sequencing used memory CD4+ T cells sorted from blood. Subset denoted: CD45RA-negative fraction. All receptors derive from a man aged 18 to 30 in good health.

This chain uses TRBV4-3 with TRBJ1-4; D perhaps matches TRBD1 (6 bases). The CDR3 has 16 residues. Trimming removed 6 bases at V and 8 bases at J, with 22 bases between. The germline V gene has CDR1 LGHNA and CDR2 YSLEER. CDR3 coding DNA: TGCGCCAGCAGTCTAGGCAACAGGGTTGGGATGGAAAAACTGTTTTTT. Translating it yields CASSLGNRVGMEKLFF.

V is TRBV7-2 and J is TRBJ1-2; D gene unclear. The CDR3 is made up of 17 amino acids. Per the germline V gene, CDR1 is SGHTA and CDR2 is FQGNSA. The ends were cut back, 0 bases at V and 2 bases at J, with 16 bases in the middle. The CDR3 sequence: CASSLAPGFERNYGYTF. CDR3 sequence (DNA): TGTGCCAGCAGCTTAGCGCCCGGCTTCGAGCGAAACTATGGCTACACCTTC.

CDR3 DNA: TGTGCCAGCTCACCCCAGGGACAGGGTAGCAATGGCTACACCTTC. Protein sequence: CASSPQGQGSNGYTF. V usage is TRBV18 and J usage is TRBJ1-2; the match to TRBD1 covers 9 bases. CDR1 is KGHSH, CDR2 LQKENI, per germline. J was trimmed by 6 bases and V by 3 bases; bases with no gene match: 8. The CDR3 extends over 15 amino acids.

As for this clone: The sample holds other DNA sequences that translate to the same CDR3. The genes are TRBV7-2 and TRBJ1-1, with a possible D match to TRBD1 (5 bases). The CDR3 covers 13 residues. Trimming stripped 2 bases from V and 3 bases from J, with 7 bases between. CDR1 is SGHTA, CDR2 FQGNSA, per germline. In DNA, the CDR3 is TGTGCCAGCAGCTTAAGACAGCACACTGAAGCTTTCTTT. It translates to CASSLRQHTEAFF.

This clone was found a few times. The CDR3 DNA follows: TGTGCCTGGACAGGGGGGAATAATTCACCCCTCCACTTT. It is translated as CAWTGGNNSPLHF. The gene calls are TRBV30 and TRBJ1-6; 7 nucleotides line up with TRBD1. Germline CDR1 and CDR2: GTSNPN and SVGIG (reference sequence). With V trimmed by 4 bases and J by 5 bases, 2 bases remained unmatched. This CDR3 region has 13 residues.

The genes are TRBV7-2 and TRBJ2-7; TRBD2 matches 9 bases. Germline V gene lookup returns CDR1 SGHTA and CDR2 FQGNSA. The V and J ends lost 3 bases and 3 bases, in that order; junction bases with no gene match: 3. This CDR3 spans 14 amino acids. This CDR3 is CASSLISGSYEQYF. The CDR3 DNA reads TGTGCCAGCAGCTTGATTAGCGGGAGCTACGAGCAGTACTTC.

For this clone: At one end, the junction sequence differs from germline, possibly due to a read error. V and J are TRBV11-2 and TRBJ2-4, with 9 bases identical to TRBD1. The CDR3 loop spans 12 amino acids. Germline loops: CDR1 SGHAT, CDR2 FQNNGV. In DNA form, the CDR3 reads TGTGCCAGCAGCCAGGCGGACAGGGGAACCCACTTC. Its protein product is CASSQADRGTHF.

This clone was seen only a few times. A much larger clone is a single base away; this may be a read error. The rearrangement links TRBV30 to TRBJ1-1; D not resolved. Germline CDR1 GTSNPN, CDR2 SVGIG (reference sequence). The CDR3 is 11 amino acids. The V and J ends lost 0 bases and 7 bases respectively, with 6 bases between them. CDR3 nucleotide sequence: TGTGCCTGGAGTGTACGGATTGAAGCTTTCTTT. Amino acid sequence: CAWSVRIEAFF.

The chain uses TRBV5-1 and TRBJ1-4; tentative D call: TRBD1 (5 bases). V lost 1 base and J 8 bases, leaving 15 bases between the germline ends. The length of the CDR3 is 15 residues. CDR1 and CDR2 (germline): SGHRS, YFSETQ. The CDR3, as DNA: TGCGCCAGCAGCTTGAGGCAGGGTGCTTACGAAAAACTGTTTTTT. It specifies CASSLRQGAYEKLFF.

This clone has a single count. The chain links TRBV7-9 to TRBJ2-1, with no clear D. V was trimmed by 2 bases and J by 2 bases, leaving 13 bases between them. From germline, CDR1 is SEHNR and CDR2 FQNEAQ (reference sequence). The CDR3 contains 16 residues. For the CDR3, the DNA is TGTGCCAGCAGCTTAAGTCCCGTCGGGCCCTACAATGAGCAGTTCTTC. Its protein is CASSLSPVGPYNEQFF.

To note about this clone: This sample includes further DNA sequences coding for the same CDR3. The chain recombines TRBV18 with TRBJ1-2; D possibly corresponds to TRBD1 (6 bases). V was trimmed by 3 bases and J by 4 bases, leaving 9 bases between them. The CDR3 is 13 residues long. Germline V CDR1 and CDR2: KGHSH, LQKENI. CDR3 sequence reads: CASSPDRGYGYTF. The CDR3 nucleotides are TGTGCCAGCTCACCGGACAGAGGCTATGGCTACACCTTC.

V and J are TRBV5-1 and TRBJ1-3; TRBD1 might be the D (5 bases). V gave up 3 bases and J gave up 4 bases, with 17 bases separating them. Germline CDR1 is SGHRS and CDR2 is YFSETQ. This CDR3 comprises 16 residues. The CDR3: CASSSLRLGDGNTIYF. Here the CDR3 DNA reads TGCGCCAGCAGCTCACTTCGGCTGGGGGACGGAAACACCATATATTTT.

This chain uses TRBV27 with TRBJ2-7; TRBD1 or TRBD2 may be the D gene (5 bases each). There are 13 residues in the CDR3. Trimming took 6 bases from V and 2 from J, leaving 11 bases between them. Germline V lookup: CDR1 MNHEY, CDR2 SMNVEV (reference sequence). The CDR3 DNA sequence: TGTGCCAGCAGGGGGGACCAAGCCTACGAGCAGTACTTC. Translating it yields CASRGDQAYEQYF.

This chain uses TRBV28 with TRBJ2-3, with D perhaps TRBD2 (5 bases). The germline V and J ends were trimmed by 0 bases and 0 bases, with 10 bases remaining between them. Germline loops: CDR1 MDHEN, CDR2 SYDVKM. There are 16 residues in the CDR3. CDR3 residues: CASSLWRVTSTDTQYF. The CDR3 region has the DNA TGTGCCAGCAGTTTATGGCGGGTCACTAGCACAGATACGCAGTATTTT.

Ten or more counts support this clone. The sample carries other DNA sequences with the same CDR3. V is TRBV2 and J is TRBJ2-1, with 11 bases identical to TRBD2. This CDR3 has 15 amino acids. CDR1 and CDR2 (germline): SNHLY, FYNNEI. Unmatched junction bases numbered 5, after V lost 6 bases and J lost 4 bases. For the CDR3, the DNA is TGTGCCAGCAGAGGAACTAGCGGGAGTTACAATGAGCAGTTCTTC. Protein sequence: CASRGTSGSYNEQFF.

This clone was observed a handful of times. This chain joins TRBV30 and TRBJ1-1; D remains ambiguous. This CDR3 contains 11 residues. Trimming removed 4 bases from V and 2 bases from J, with 5 bases in between. CDR1 and CDR2 from the germline V gene are GTSNPN and SVGIG (reference sequence). The CDR3 DNA is TGTGCCTGGAAAGGAAACACTGAAGCTTTCTTT. Protein product: CAWKGNTEAFF. The variable domain in full, completed from reference TRBV30 and TRBJ1-1, reads SQTIHQWPATLVQPVGSPLSLECTVEGTSNPNLYWYRQAAGRGLQLLFYSVGIGQISSEVPQNLSASRPQDRQFILSSKKLLLSDSGFYLCAWKGNTEAFFGQGTRLTVV.

The chain recombines TRBV29-1 with TRBJ1-4; D possibly corresponds to TRBD1 (5 bases). V was cut by 7 bases and J by 8 bases, with 17 bases left in between. Per the germline V gene, CDR1 is SQVTM and CDR2 is ANQGSEA. The CDR3 totals 13 residues. The CDR3 reads CSGRQGTGEKLFF. The CDR3 DNA sequence: TGCAGCGGACGGCAGGGAACTGGGGAAAAACTGTTTTTT.

The rearrangement links TRBV10-1 to TRBJ2-1; 9 bases line up with TRBD2. The CDR3 has 17 amino acids. The ends lost 4 bases at V and 0 bases at J; junction bases unmatched: 7. In germline, CDR1 is WNHNN, CDR2 SYGVQD (reference sequence). The CDR3 DNA reads as TGCGCCAGCAGTGGGGCTAGCGGGGCTAGCTCCTACAATGAGCAGTTCTTC. Encoded protein: CASSGASGASSYNEQFF.

J is TRBJ1-3 and V is TRBV4-1; no clear D. CDR3 length: 16 residues. The V gene lost 0 bases and the J gene lost 6 bases, with 15 bases spanning the gap. The germline CDR1 and CDR2 sequences are MGHRA and YSYEKL. This chain's CDR3 is CASSQEWTGGLNTIYF. As DNA, the CDR3 is TGCGCCAGCAGCCAAGAATGGACGGGAGGCTTAAACACCATATATTTT.

The J gene is TRBJ2-7, the V gene TRBV10-2, with D uncertain. Deletions cut 0 bases from V and 0 bases from J, with 12 bases between. CDR1 and CDR2 (germline): WSHSY, SAAADI. The CDR3 is 16 amino acids. CDR3 DNA: TGCGCCAGCAGTGAGTCTCCAGGACGGAGCTCCTACGAGCAGTACTTC. It codes for CASSESPGRSSYEQYF.

The chain combines TRBV5-4 with TRBJ2-1, with D tentatively TRBD2 (5 bases). Trimming removed 2 bases from V and 7 bases from J, with 7 bases in between. The CDR3 length is 12 residues. Germline V gene data show CDR1 as SGHNT and CDR2 as YYREEE (reference sequence). The CDR3 loop reads CASSFEGNEQFF. In nucleotides, the CDR3 is TGTGCCAGCAGCTTCGAGGGTAATGAGCAGTTCTTC. Full variable domain (rest looked up from reference TRBV5-4 and TRBJ2-1): ETGVTQSPTHLIKTRGQQVTLRCSSQSGHNTVSWYQQALGQGPQFIFQYYREEENGRGNFPPRFSGLQFPNYSSELNVNALELDDSALYLCASSFEGNEQFFGPGTRLTVL.

The chain is built from TRBV9 and TRBJ2-7; 8 bases are a match to TRBD2. The ends lost 5 bases at V and 3 bases at J; junction bases unmatched: 10. The germline gives CDR1 SGDLS, CDR2 YYNGEE. CDR3 length: 15 residues. CDR3 coding DNA: TGTGCCAGCAGTAAAGGGGGGACTAGTGACTACGAGCAGTACTTC. It translates to CASSKGGTSDYEQYF.

In this sample, this clone turned up many times. V and J are TRBV2 and TRBJ1-6; D remains ambiguous. V was pared by 4 bases and J by 3 bases, with 10 bases between. This CDR3 has 15 residues. The V gene's germline CDR1 is SNHLY and CDR2 FYNNEI. The CDR3 region is CASSGGGFYNSPLHF. CDR3 nucleotides: TGTGCCAGCAGTGGGGGAGGCTTCTATAATTCACCCCTCCACTTT.

This chain links TRBV5-8 with TRBJ1-3, with D maybe TRBD1 (6 bases). Trimming stripped 1 base from V and 1 base from J, with 15 bases between. The CDR3 is 17 amino acids. Germline CDR1 and CDR2: SGHTS and YDEGEE. CDR3 in DNA: TGTGCCAGCAGCTTGAATCGGGGGGCAAGATCTGGAAACACCATATATTTT. Translated, it gives CASSLNRGARSGNTIYF.

V gene TRBV6-5 combines with J gene TRBJ2-7; D is possibly TRBD1 (7 bases). The V end was cut by 10 bases, the J end by 4 bases, with 11 bases between. The CDR3 loop spans 11 amino acids. Germline lookup yields CDR1 MNHEY and CDR2 SVGAGI. The CDR3 spells CATQGGYEQYF. The CDR3 DNA follows: TGTGCCACCCAGGGGGGTTACGAGCAGTACTTC.

This rearrangement joins TRBV5-6 to TRBJ2-5; 7 nucleotides agree with TRBD1. The CDR3 extends over 16 amino acids. V gave up 4 bases and J gave up 5 bases; unmatched junction bases: 14. In germline, CDR1 is SGHDT, CDR2 YYEEEE. CDR3 loop: CASSPTQGVGWETQYF. The DNA of the CDR3 is TGTGCCAGCAGCCCTACGCAGGGGGTCGGGTGGGAGACCCAGTACTTC.

The rearrangement uses TRBV4-1 and TRBJ1-2; the D is unclear. The CDR3 totals 15 residues. The germline V gene has CDR1 MGHRA and CDR2 YSYEKL. Trimming stripped 0 bases from V and 4 bases from J, with 12 bases between. CDR3 nucleotides: TGCGCCAGCAGCCAAGATCCCAGCGCCGGCTATGGCTACACCTTC. Translating gives CASSQDPSAGYGYTF.

The chain links TRBV5-6 to TRBJ1-5, with a weak D call TRBD1 (5 bases). Germline CDR1 is SGHDT and CDR2 is YYEEEE. Trimming pared 4 bases from V and 0 bases from J, leaving 11 bases between. This CDR3 is 15 amino acids long. The CDR3 DNA sequence: TGTGCCAGCAGCGCGGGGACCGGTAGCAATCAGCCCCAGCATTTT. It codes for CASSAGTGSNQPQHF.

The chain is built from TRBV6-1 and TRBJ2-7, with 9 bases aligning to TRBD1. CDR1 MNHNS and CDR2 SASEGT come from the germline V gene. CDR3 length: 14 amino acids. Unmatched junction bases numbered 8, after V lost 3 bases and J lost 8 bases. In nucleotides, the CDR3 is TGTGCCAGCAGTGAGTATGACAGGGGGGTCCAGCAGTACTTC. This translates into CASSEYDRGVQQYF.

In the case of this clone: Other DNA sequences in the same sample also yield this CDR3. This chain connects TRBV6-6 to TRBJ1-5; D unclear. V was shortened by 2 bases and J by 0 bases, with 11 bases between the two germline ends. CDR1 and CDR2 from the germline V gene are MNHNY and SVGAGI (reference sequence). The CDR3 has 16 residues. CDR3 nucleotides: TGTGCCAGCAGTTACCCCCCCCGAGATAGCAATCAGCCCCAGCATTTT. This translates into CASSYPPRDSNQPQHF.